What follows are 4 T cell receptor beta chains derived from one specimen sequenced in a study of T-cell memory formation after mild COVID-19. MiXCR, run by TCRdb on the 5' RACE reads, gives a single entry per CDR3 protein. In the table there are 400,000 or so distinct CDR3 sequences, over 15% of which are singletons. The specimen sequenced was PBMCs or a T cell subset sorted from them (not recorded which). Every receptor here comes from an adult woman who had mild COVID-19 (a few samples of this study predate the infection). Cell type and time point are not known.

This CDR3 reads CAWSDGTHSNQPQHF. CDR3 nucleotide sequence: TGTGCCTGGAGTGATGGGACACACAGCAATCAGCCCCAGCATTTT. This chain uses TRBV30 with TRBJ1-5, with D possibly matching TRBD1 (6 bases). Trimming removed 1 base at V and 1 base at J, with 11 bases between. CDR3 length: 15 residues. Per the germline V gene, CDR1 is GTSNPN and CDR2 is SVGIG (reference sequence).

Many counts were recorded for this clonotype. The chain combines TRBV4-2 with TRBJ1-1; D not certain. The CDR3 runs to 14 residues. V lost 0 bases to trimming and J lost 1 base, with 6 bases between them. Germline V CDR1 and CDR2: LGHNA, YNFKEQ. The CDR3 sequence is CASSQDSTNTEAFF. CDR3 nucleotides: TGTGCCAGCAGCCAAGATTCAACGAACACTGAAGCTTTCTTT.

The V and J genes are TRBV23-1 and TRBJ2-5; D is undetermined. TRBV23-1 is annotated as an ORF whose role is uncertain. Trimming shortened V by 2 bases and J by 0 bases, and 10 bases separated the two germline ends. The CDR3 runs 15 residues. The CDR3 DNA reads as TGCGCCAGCAGTCAAAGCTGGACCGACCAAGAGACCCAGTACTTC. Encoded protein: CASSQSWTDQETQYF.

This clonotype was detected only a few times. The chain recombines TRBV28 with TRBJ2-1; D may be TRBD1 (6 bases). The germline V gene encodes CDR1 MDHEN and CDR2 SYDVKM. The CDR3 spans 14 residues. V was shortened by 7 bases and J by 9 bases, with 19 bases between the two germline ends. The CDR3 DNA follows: TGTGCCAGCAAAGGGACACAACGGTGGGGTGAGCAGTTCTTC. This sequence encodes CASKGTQRWGEQFF.